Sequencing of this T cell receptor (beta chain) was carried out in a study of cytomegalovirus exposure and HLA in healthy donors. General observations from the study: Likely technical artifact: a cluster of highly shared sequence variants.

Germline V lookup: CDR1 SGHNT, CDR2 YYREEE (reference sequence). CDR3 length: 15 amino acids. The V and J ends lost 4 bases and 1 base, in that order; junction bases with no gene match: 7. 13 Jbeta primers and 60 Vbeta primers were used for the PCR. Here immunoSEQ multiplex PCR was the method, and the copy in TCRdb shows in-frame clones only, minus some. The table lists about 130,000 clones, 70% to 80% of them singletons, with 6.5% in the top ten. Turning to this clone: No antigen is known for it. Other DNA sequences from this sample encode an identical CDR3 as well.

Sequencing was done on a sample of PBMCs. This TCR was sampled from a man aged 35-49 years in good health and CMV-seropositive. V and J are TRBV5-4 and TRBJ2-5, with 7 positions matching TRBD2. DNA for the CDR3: TGTGCCAGCAGCAGGGGAGGGCGGGGCCAAGAGACCCAGTACTTC. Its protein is CASSRGGRGQETQYF. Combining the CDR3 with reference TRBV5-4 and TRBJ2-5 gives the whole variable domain ETGVTQSPTHLIKTRGQQVTLRCSSQSGHNTVSWYQQALGQGPQFIFQYYREEENGRGNFPPRFSGLQFPNYSSELNVNALELDDSALYLCASSRGGRGQETQYFGPGTRLLVL.